The entry below gives a single TCR beta chain sequence along with its context. The data originate from a study of cytomegalovirus exposure and HLA in healthy donors. Trimming pared 4 bases from V and 4 bases from J, leaving 13 bases between. Germline CDR1 MGHRA, CDR2 YSYEKL. This CDR3 spans 14 amino acids. The PCR used 60 Vbeta and 13 Jbeta primers. Data came from immunoSEQ multiplex PCR; TCRdb stores just in-frame clones and leaves some out. Of 55,000 to 65,000 clones listed, 80% were seen once; the top ten hold nearly 4%. This sequence was found in a woman in her thirties or forties in good health and CMV-seronegative. The chain employs TRBV4-1 and TRBJ2-5, with a tentative D call TRBD2 (6 bases). The specimen sequenced was PBMCs. CDR3 DNA: TGCGCCAGCAGCCTGGGGTTTAGCGGAGAGACCCAGTACTTC. This codes for CASSLGFSGETQYF.